Sequencing of this TCR beta chain was carried out in a study of immunodeficiency (dated by TCRdb to the late 2010s). Notes on the research overall: The repertoires were analyzed to search for VDJ recombination defects and oligoclonality. Summary of the overall study and its limitations: Between patients and controls, productive entropy and V-J pairing of CD4+ T cells looked similar. In the entropy comparisons of patients versus healthy controls, patients were shown as n=3 (open circles), and an effect on thymic development was only suggested as possible. Based on top-100 and total clonotype frequencies, severe oligoclonality showed up in patient CD8+ T cells, whereas patient CD4+ T cells did not show severe oligoclonality.

Comment on this clone: Its specific antigen is unknown. No per-base quality is available; no much larger clone lies one base away.

Before TCR sequencing, CD3+CD4+ T cells were sorted from fresh PBMCs. Including the terminal cysteine and phenylalanine, the CDR3 comprises 15 residues. Here the CDR3 DNA is all that survives: 45 bases in frame from base 1. Sequences MNHEY (CDR1) and SMNVEV (CDR2) are obtained from the germline V gene (reference sequence). The germline V and J ends show losses of 3 bases and 6 bases respectively, and no gene match explains 7 bases of the junction. Genomic DNA was extracted using the QIAamp DNA Blood Mini Kit and was submitted for immunoSEQ repertoire analysis. CDR3 regions were amplified by multiplex PCR from a standard quantity of genomic DNA template. PCR products were sequenced on an Illumina platform. In the paper's pipeline: Sequences were aligned to a reference, with V, D and J gene definitions taken from IMGT. Closely related sequences were merged by a nearest-neighbor clustering algorithm so that PCR and sequencing errors were removed. V, D and J usage was analyzed in productive unique and total sequences using ImmunoSEQ Analyzer tools and R version 3.6.1. TCRdb obtained this table from immuneACCESS and retained in-frame rearrangements with V and J assigned. These tables miss some clones; where compared with another copy, unresolved V genes account for less than half of the shortfall, and the remainder is unexplained. That table gives V, J and clone size, and the DNA gave D and trimming. This sample is represented by around 4,200 clones; about 90% of them were singletons. Jointly, the top ten make up 3.5% to 4.5% of the sample.

Sequencing used CD4+ T cells from blood. The chain joins TRBV27 to TRBJ1-4, and 7 bases in between align with TRBD1. This clonotype originated in a human donor in good health. The CDR3 in this case is CASSFTGELYEKLFF. The DNA sequence is given as TGTGCCAGCAGTTTCACAGGGGAATTGTATGAAAAACTGTTTTTT.